The next 24 T cell receptor beta chains were all read from a single sample in a study of cytomegalovirus exposure and HLA in healthy donors. It was with 60 Vbeta and 13 Jbeta primers that the PCR ran. Repertoires were generated with immunoSEQ multiplex PCR, while TCRdb's copy carries only in-frame clones and drops some. This table holds 140,000 to 150,000 clones, roughly 76% found once. The specimen sequenced was PBMCs. The receptors come from a woman aged 30 to 39 in good health and CMV-seronegative.

The J gene is TRBJ2-1, the V gene TRBV7-9; no clear D. Germline lookup yields CDR1 SEHNR and CDR2 FQNEAQ (reference sequence). The V gene lost 5 bases and the J gene lost 5 bases, with 7 bases spanning the gap. CDR3 length: 12 amino acids. CDR3 residues: CASSLLDNEQFF. The CDR3 region has the DNA TGTGCCAGCAGCCTCCTTGACAATGAGCAGTTCTTC.

The count of this clone is one. This rearrangement joins TRBV12-5 to TRBJ2-7; 7 positions match TRBD2. The CDR3 extends over 16 amino acids. From germline, CDR1 is LGHNT and CDR2 FRNRAP. V lost 2 bases to trimming and J lost 3 bases; unmatched junction nucleotides: 10. CDR3 sequence reads: CASGLILGTKYYEQYF. The CDR3 region has the DNA TGTGCTAGTGGTTTGATCCTCGGGACTAAATACTACGAGCAGTACTTC.

With respect to this clone: The junction and the germline gene differ at one end; a read error may be behind it. V gene TRBV7-9 combines with J gene TRBJ2-1; TRBD1 aligns across 7 bases. CDR1 SEHNR and CDR2 FQNEAQ come from the germline V gene (reference sequence). The CDR3 contains 17 residues. CDR3 bases: TGTTCCAGCAGCATACCTTATAGACAGGGAGCCAACAATGAGCAGTTCTTC. This translates into CSSSIPYRQGANNEQFF.

This clone showed up just a few times. The chain combines TRBV6-1 with TRBJ2-3; 15 bases match TRBD2. This CDR3 spans 16 amino acids. Germline-derived CDR1 and CDR2 are MNHNS and SASEGT. J was trimmed by 8 bases and V by 3 bases; bases with no gene match: 6. Here the CDR3 DNA reads TGTGCCAGCAGTGAGGGACTAGCGGGGGGTTCCCGTACGCAGTATTTT. This sequence encodes CASSEGLAGGSRTQYF.

This clone occurred once. This chain uses TRBV5-1 with TRBJ2-3; possible D gene TRBD1, 6 bases. CDR1 is SGHRS and CDR2 is YFSETQ in the germline V gene. CDR3 size: 14 residues. V shed 2 bases and J shed 2 bases, with 9 bases lying between them. CDR3 coding DNA: TGCGCCAGCAGCTTAGGACAGAACACAGATACGCAGTATTTT. Residues: CASSLGQNTDTQYF. The full variable domain, its missing parts supplied by reference TRBV5-1 and TRBJ2-3, is KAGVTQTPRYLIKTRGQQVTLSCSPISGHRSVSWYQQTPGQGLQFLFEYFSETQRNKGNFPGRFSGRQFSNSRSEMNVSTLELGDSALYLCASSLGQNTDTQYFGPGTRLTVL.

Points on this clone: Different DNA sequences within this sample yield the same CDR3. The chain couples TRBV9 to TRBJ2-5; D call uncertain. V was clipped by 0 bases and J by 0 bases, with 6 bases between them. This CDR3 has 14 residues. Germline V gives CDR1 SGDLS, CDR2 YYNGEE. The DNA for the CDR3 is TGTGCCAGCAGCGTAGATCCAGACCAAGAGACCCAGTACTTC. Translated, it gives CASSVDPDQETQYF.

Written as DNA, the CDR3 is TGTGCCTGGAGTATTGGACAGGGTTTATATGGCTACACCTTC. Translated, it gives CAWSIGQGLYGYTF. V is TRBV30 and J is TRBJ1-2; TRBD1 matches at 8 bases. The CDR3 covers 14 residues. The J segment lost 5 bases and the V segment lost 2 bases, leaving 7 bases of the junction unmatched. Germline lookup yields CDR1 GTSNPN and CDR2 SVGIG (reference sequence).

J is TRBJ1-2 and V is TRBV11-2; no reliable D call. The CDR3 covers 12 residues. Deletions cut 1 base from V and 4 bases from J, with 4 bases between. CDR1 SGHAT and CDR2 FQNNGV come from the germline V gene. The CDR3 sequence: CASSLARYGYTF. The CDR3 DNA is TGTGCCAGCAGCTTAGCCCGCTATGGCTACACCTTC.

The V and J genes are TRBV19 and TRBJ1-5, with TRBD1 matching over 7 bases. The CDR3 has 15 amino acids. The V gene's germline CDR1 is LNHDA and CDR2 SQIVND (reference sequence). The V segment lost 7 bases and the J segment 4 bases; nucleotides outside the gene matches: 10. CDR3 nucleotides: TGTGCCAGTAACCGACAGACAGGGAATAATCAGCCCCAGCATTTT. Translation: CASNRQTGNNQPQHF. The full variable domain, with the rest looked up from reference TRBV19 and TRBJ1-5, is DGGITQSPKYLFRKEGQNVTLSCEQNLNHDAMYWYRQDPGQGLRLIYYSQIVNDFQKGDIAEGYSVSREKKESFPLTVTSAQKNPTAFYLCASNRQTGNNQPQHFGDGTRLSIL.

The rearrangement joins TRBV4-3 to TRBJ1-5, with 10 nucleotides matching TRBD1. This CDR3 comprises 16 residues. Trimming cost V 0 bases and J 5 bases; bases outside gene matches: 4. In germline, CDR1 is LGHNA, CDR2 YSLEER. The CDR3 reads CASSQDDRGRDQPQHF. The CDR3 region has the DNA TGCGCCAGCAGCCAAGATGACAGGGGGCGCGATCAGCCCCAGCATTTT.

The chain links TRBV11-2 to TRBJ2-1, with 15 bases matching TRBD2. Per the germline V gene, CDR1 is SGHAT and CDR2 is FQNNGV. With 8 bases clipped from V and 6 bases from J, the junction kept 2 bases outside the gene matches. The CDR3 consists of 14 residues. The CDR3 DNA follows: TGTGCCAGCGGACTAGCGGGAGGGCCCAATGAGCAGTTCTTC. It is translated as CASGLAGGPNEQFF.

The gene calls are TRBV9 and TRBJ1-3; maybe TRBD1 (5 bases). The CDR3 consists of 14 residues. The germline V gene encodes CDR1 SGDLS and CDR2 YYNGEE. V dropped 4 bases and J dropped 2 bases, with 10 bases sitting between them. CDR3 bases: TGTGCCAGCAGCCCACAGACAGCTGGAAACACCATATATTTT. It is translated as CASSPQTAGNTIYF.

Remarks on this clone: The same CDR3 is also encoded by other DNA sequences in this sample. The J gene is TRBJ1-2, the V gene TRBV7-2; possibly TRBD1 for D (6 bases). The CDR3 extends over 13 amino acids. Trimming cost V 2 bases and J 2 bases, with 6 bases left between them. In germline, CDR1 is SGHTA, CDR2 FQGNSA. The DNA of the CDR3 is TGTGCCAGCAGCTTACAGGGGAACTATGGCTACACCTTC. Amino acid sequence: CASSLQGNYGYTF.

This clone was seen a single time. The chain recombines TRBV2 with TRBJ2-7, with D tentatively TRBD2 (6 bases). The CDR3 covers 12 residues. The ends were cut back, 8 bases at V and 2 bases at J, with 10 bases in the middle. Per the germline V gene, CDR1 is SNHLY and CDR2 is FYNNEI. The CDR3 protein is CASGGFTYEQYF. In nucleotides, the CDR3 is TGTGCCAGCGGAGGGTTCACCTACGAGCAGTACTTC.

This clone was seen a few times. The J gene is TRBJ2-3, the V gene TRBV9, with D tentatively TRBD2 (6 bases). Germline CDR1 reads SGDLS; CDR2 reads YYNGEE. V lost 0 bases to trimming and J lost 2 bases, with 10 bases between them. CDR3 length: 15 amino acids. CDR3 in DNA: TGTGCCAGCAGCGTAGACGGGGGTACCACAGATACGCAGTATTTT. Its translation: CASSVDGGTTDTQYF.

This clone was detected once. The chain carries TRBV7-2 and TRBJ1-5, with 10 nucleotides matching TRBD1. In germline, CDR1 is SGHTA, CDR2 FQGNSA. This CDR3 contains 14 residues. The V and J ends lost 5 bases and 4 bases, in that order; junction bases with no gene match: 2. The CDR3 spells CASSPGQGNQPQHF. The DNA for the CDR3 is TGTGCCAGCAGCCCGGGACAGGGGAATCAGCCCCAGCATTTT.

The J gene is TRBJ2-5, the V gene TRBV5-1; 10 bases align to TRBD2. The V gene end was trimmed by 0 bases and the J gene end by 2 bases; junction bases not matched to a gene: 1. This CDR3 has 15 residues. From germline, CDR1 is SGHRS and CDR2 YFSETQ. DNA of the CDR3: TGCGCCAGCAGCTTGGGTAGCGGGGGGCAAGAGACCCAGTACTTC. This sequence encodes CASSLGSGGQETQYF.

This clone was observed at least ten times. The chain links TRBV29-1 to TRBJ2-1; TRBD1 might be the D (5 bases). The ends were cut back, 4 bases at V and 6 bases at J, with 16 bases in the middle. CDR3 length equals 14 residues. CDR1 is SQVTM and CDR2 is ANQGSEA in the germline V gene. The CDR3 region is CSVGVRDYGNEQFF. Written as DNA, the CDR3 is TGCAGCGTTGGGGTCAGGGATTATGGCAATGAGCAGTTCTTC.

This rearrangement joins TRBV30 to TRBJ2-7; D remains ambiguous. There are 11 residues in the CDR3. Trimming shortened V by 6 bases and J by 4 bases, and 10 bases separated the two germline ends. The V gene's germline CDR1 is GTSNPN and CDR2 SVGIG (reference sequence). The CDR3 nucleotides read TGTGCCTGCAGGCATAATTACGAGCAGTACTTC. Protein product: CACRHNYEQYF.

This rearrangement joins TRBV11-2 to TRBJ1-2, with D possibly TRBD1 on 6 matching bases. Trimming stripped 1 base from V and 4 bases from J, with 10 bases between. Germline V gene sequence: CDR1 SGHAT, CDR2 FQNNGV. The CDR3 sequence is 14 residues long. The CDR3 DNA follows: TGTGCCAGCAGCTTAGGCAGGGGCATCTATGGCTACACCTTC. This sequence encodes CASSLGRGIYGYTF.

This chain links TRBV19 with TRBJ1-4, with 9 bases identical to TRBD1. In germline, CDR1 is LNHDA, CDR2 SQIVND (reference sequence). The CDR3 contains 13 residues. V was clipped by 6 bases and J by 6 bases; unmatched bases: 2. The CDR3 DNA sequence: TGTGCCAGTAGGGACAGGGGTCATGAAAAACTGTTTTTT. Translating gives CASRDRGHEKLFF. The full variable domain, completed using reference TRBV19 and TRBJ1-4, is DGGITQSPKYLFRKEGQNVTLSCEQNLNHDAMYWYRQDPGQGLRLIYYSQIVNDFQKGDIAEGYSVSREKKESFPLTVTSAQKNPTAFYLCASRDRGHEKLFFGSGTQLSVL.

CDR3 protein: CASSQEGGGYNEQFF. The CDR3 region has the DNA TGCGCCAGCAGCCAAGAAGGGGGGGGCTACAATGAGCAGTTCTTC. The chain links TRBV4-1 to TRBJ2-1; a possible D gene is TRBD2 (7 bases). CDR3 length: 15 residues. The ends were cut back, 0 bases at V and 3 bases at J, with 9 bases in the middle. Germline CDR1 MGHRA, CDR2 YSYEKL.

The chain carries TRBV29-1 and TRBJ2-7, with D uncertain. The CDR3 is 12 residues long. Germline V CDR1 and CDR2: SQVTM, ANQGSEA. Trimming removed 3 bases from V and 2 bases from J, with 8 bases in between. Written as DNA, the CDR3 is TGCAGCGTTGAGCCAGGCCCCTACGAGCAGTACTTC. Translation: CSVEPGPYEQYF.

A few counts support this clone. The chain is built from TRBV2 and TRBJ2-1; TRBD2 agrees at 9 bases. CDR3 length equals 16 residues. J gave up 6 bases and V 3 bases, and 9 bases lay outside the gene matches. In germline, CDR1 is SNHLY, CDR2 FYNNEI. CDR3 nucleotide sequence: TGTGCCAGCAGTGATTGGGGGACTAGCCTCGGCAATGAGCAGTTCTTC. It codes for CASSDWGTSLGNEQFF.